One T cell receptor (beta chain) is described in this entry. Trimming stripped 3 bases from V and 8 bases from J, with 22 bases between. Per germline, CDR1 MGHDK and CDR2 SYGVNS. This CDR3 contains 16 residues. This sample is drawn from a study of blood T cell repertoires in COVID-19. Original processing methods: Nucleated cell counts were estimated from reference gene primer amplification. The assay was immunoSEQ multiplex PCR, and TCRdb's table has in-frame clones only and misses some. That table furnishes V, J and clone size, whereas the DNA furnished D and trimming. Of 400,000 or so clones detected, roughly 86% appear once; the ten largest clones hold 3%.

The receptor was derived from a human donor in a cohort sampled during active COVID-19. V and J are TRBV25-1 and TRBJ1-2, with a tentative D call TRBD1 (6 bases). The sample was peripheral blood. The CDR3 DNA sequence: TGTGCCAGCAGTGATGAGGGGAGAAAAACAGGGCGAGGCTACACCTTC. Its translation is CASSDEGRKTGRGYTF.